This TCR beta chain was sequenced for a study of control samples from healthy donors and cancer patients. Per the germline V gene, CDR1 is MNHEY and CDR2 is SVGAGI. This CDR3 region has 15 residues. With 5 bases clipped from V and 7 bases from J, the junction kept 8 bases outside the gene matches. The data were produced by immunoSEQ multiplex PCR, yet TCRdb's version contains in-frame clones alone and is incomplete. The data contain fewer than 200,000 clones, just over 95% of them singletons. The sequence was obtained from a woman in her twenties or thirties in good health. The V and J genes are TRBV6-5 and TRBJ1-6; 7 nucleotides align to TRBD1. Sequencing used blood. CDR3 amino acids: CASSPGGAQNSPLHF. The CDR3 region has the DNA TGTGCCAGCAGTCCAGGGGGGGCGCAGAATTCACCCCTCCACTTT.